These T cell receptor beta chains were read from a single sample in a study of T-cell reconstitution after alpha-beta-depleted transplantation in children. TCRdb re-called the PCR reads with MiXCR, one entry per CDR3 protein. The sample shows approximately 240,000 distinct CDR3 sequences, 9.5% to 13% of them seen only once. The sequenced sample was PBMCs, obtained before TCRalphabeta/CD19-depleted stem cell transplant. The receptors stem from a child under two years old with acute myeloid leukemia, due to receive a stem cell transplant. Each CDR3 is given with its conserved first and last residue. A D gene is named only where the DNA matches it firmly. A row's size may be missing; if present it is once, few, many or a size class.

TRBV18,NA,TRBJ1-1,many,TGTGCCAGCTCACCATTGCCAGCGAACACTGAAGCTTTCTTT,CASSPLPANTEAFF
TRBV19,TRBD1,TRBJ2-5,NA,TGTGCCAGTAGTATGAGACAGGGGACGGGGACCCAGTACTTC,CASSMRQGTGTQYF
TRBV4-1,TRBD1,TRBJ1-2,few,TGCGCCAGCAGCCAAGCAGGGACAGGGACTAACTATGGCTACACCTTC,CASSQAGTGTNYGYTF
TRBV5-1,TRBD2,TRBJ2-1,many,TGCGCCAGCAGCACGTACAGGCCCCGGACTAGCGGGGGGGCCCACAATGAGCAGTTCTTC,CASSTYRPRTSGGAHNEQFF
TRBV5-1,NA,TRBJ2-5,NA,TGCGCCAGCAGCTTGGTGACTTTCCAAGAGACCCAGTACTTC,CASSLVTFQETQYF
TRBV20-1,NA,TRBJ2-6,NA,TGCAGTGCTAGAGATCAGTACTCTGGGGCCAACGTCCTGACTTTC,CSARDQYSGANVLTF
TRBV6-5,NA,TRBJ1-5,many,TGTGCCAGCCGCCCGGAGGGGCGCAAGCCCCAGCATTTT,CASRPEGRKPQHF
TRBV24-1,TRBD2,TRBJ2-2,many,TGTGCCACCAGTGAGGGACTAGTCAGCACCGGGGAGCTGTTTTTT,CATSEGLVSTGELFF
TRBV5-1,NA,TRBJ1-2,many,TGCGCCAGCAGCTTGGAGGTTGGAAGCTATGGCTACACCTTC,CASSLEVGSYGYTF
TRBV25-1,TRBD1,TRBJ2-7,few,TGTGCCAGCAGTGGGACAGGGCCCTACGAGCAGTACTTC,CASSGTGPYEQYF
TRBV12-3/TRBV12-4,NA,TRBJ2-1,many,TGTGCCAGCACCCGAGGGGGTGAGCAGTTCTTC,CASTRGGEQFF
TRBV12-3/TRBV12-4,TRBD2,TRBJ2-3,many,TGTGCCAGCAGTTTAGTACTAGCGCACACAGATACGCAGTATTTT,CASSLVLAHTDTQYF
TRBV4-2,NA,TRBJ2-7,few,TGTGCCAGCAGCCAAGGTAATAGCGGATCCTACGAGCAGTACTTC,CASSQGNSGSYEQYF
TRBV7-2,NA,TRBJ2-4,many,TGTGCCAGCAGCCCTCAGACACTCTCGGGCATTCAGTACTTC,CASSPQTLSGIQYF
TRBV3-1,NA,TRBJ1-5,many,TGTGCCAGCAGCCAAGTGGCCAACAATCAGCCCCAGCATTTT,CASSQVANNQPQHF
TRBV12-3/TRBV12-4,NA,TRBJ1-1,many,TGTGCCAGCAGTTCCCCCCCGAACACTGAAGCTTTCTTT,CASSSPPNTEAFF
TRBV7-2,NA,TRBJ2-1,many,TGTGCCAGCAGCGCCGCCGGGACTTTGGGGCACAATGAGCAGTTCTTC,CASSAAGTLGHNEQFF
TRBV6-4,NA,TRBJ2-1,NA,TGTGCCAGCAGTGACTCGAGTGGCGGACCACCCCCCTACAATGAGCAGTTCTTC,CASSDSSGGPPPYNEQFF
TRBV5-1,TRBD2,TRBJ2-3,many,TGCGCCAGCAGCTTGGGACTAGCGGGCACAGATACGCAGTATTTT,CASSLGLAGTDTQYF
TRBV7-2,NA,TRBJ1-1,NA,TGTGCCAGCAGCTTAGTGGGCAGGCGTTATGCTTTCTTT,CASSLVGRRYAFF
TRBV29-1,TRBD1,TRBJ1-1,many,TGCAGCGTTTGCAGGGGGCTAAACACTGAAGCTTTCTTT,CSVCRGLNTEAFF
TRBV20-1,TRBD2,TRBJ2-7,many,TGCAGTGCTAGAGGGACTAGCTACGAGCAGTACTTC,CSARGTSYEQYF
TRBV7-2,TRBD1,TRBJ2-7,many,TGTGCCAGCAGCTCCTTACAGGGGAACGAGCAGTACTTC,CASSSLQGNEQYF
TRBV12-3/TRBV12-4,NA,TRBJ1-4,many,TGTGCCAGCAGAATCAACAGGGCTTCTAATGAAAAACTGTTTTTT,CASRINRASNEKLFF
TRBV12-3/TRBV12-4,NA,TRBJ2-2,many,TGTGCCAGCAGTTGGACCGGGACGCTCACCGGGGAGCTGTTTTTT,CASSWTGTLTGELFF
TRBV2,TRBD1,TRBJ2-5,many,TGTGCCACAGGGGGACAGGGGCTCGGCCAAGAGACCCAGTACTTC,CATGGQGLGQETQYF
TRBV4-1,NA,TRBJ2-3,many,TGCGCCAGCAGGGTAGCTAGCACAGATACGCAGTATTTT,CASRVASTDTQYF
TRBV28,NA,TRBJ2-2,many,TGTGCCAGCAGCCCCGCCTCGAACACCGGGGAGCTGTTTTTT,CASSPASNTGELFF
TRBV18,NA,TRBJ2-7,many,TGTGCCAGCTCACCCGGCCCCATAAGCTCCTACGAGCAGTACTTC,CASSPGPISSYEQYF
TRBV7-2,NA,TRBJ2-5,many,TGTGCCAGCAGCTTAGCATTATTGAGGGAGGGGGGAGAGACCCAGTACTTC,CASSLALLREGGETQYF
TRBV20-1,NA,TRBJ1-5,many,TGCAGTGCTAGAGATCTCCTTGGGCAGCCCCAGCATTTT,CSARDLLGQPQHF
TRBV5-1,TRBD1,TRBJ1-4,many,TGCGCCAGCAGCCCGGGACAGGCCTCTAATGAAAAACTGTTTTTT,CASSPGQASNEKLFF
TRBV3-1,NA,TRBJ2-7,many,TGTGCCAGCAGCCATTTCTCCTACGAGCAGTACTTC,CASSHFSYEQYF
TRBV7-9,NA,TRBJ1-2,many,TGTGCCAGCAGCTTAGGGGAATATGGCTACACCTTC,CASSLGEYGYTF
TRBV20-1,TRBD2,TRBJ2-7,many,TGCAGTGCTAGAGGACTAGCGGGGGGCTCACTCAAGCCTTACGAGCAGTACTTC,CSARGLAGGSLKPYEQYF
TRBV6-1,TRBD2,TRBJ2-1,many,TGTGCCAGCACCGGTCTAGCGGGAGCCTACAATGAGCAGTTCTTC,CASTGLAGAYNEQFF
TRBV28,NA,TRBJ1-6,many,TGTGCCAGCAGAGAACAGGGTATCTATAATTCACCCCTCCACTTT,CASREQGIYNSPLHF
TRBV6-5,TRBD1,TRBJ2-2,few,TGTGCCAGCAGTTTTAGCCGGACAGGGCGAACCGGGGAGCTGTTTTTT,CASSFSRTGRTGELFF
TRBV6-5,NA,TRBJ1-2,many,TGTGCCAGCAGTTCTAAGGCTCCCCCGGGGGCCTATGGCTACACCTTC,CASSSKAPPGAYGYTF